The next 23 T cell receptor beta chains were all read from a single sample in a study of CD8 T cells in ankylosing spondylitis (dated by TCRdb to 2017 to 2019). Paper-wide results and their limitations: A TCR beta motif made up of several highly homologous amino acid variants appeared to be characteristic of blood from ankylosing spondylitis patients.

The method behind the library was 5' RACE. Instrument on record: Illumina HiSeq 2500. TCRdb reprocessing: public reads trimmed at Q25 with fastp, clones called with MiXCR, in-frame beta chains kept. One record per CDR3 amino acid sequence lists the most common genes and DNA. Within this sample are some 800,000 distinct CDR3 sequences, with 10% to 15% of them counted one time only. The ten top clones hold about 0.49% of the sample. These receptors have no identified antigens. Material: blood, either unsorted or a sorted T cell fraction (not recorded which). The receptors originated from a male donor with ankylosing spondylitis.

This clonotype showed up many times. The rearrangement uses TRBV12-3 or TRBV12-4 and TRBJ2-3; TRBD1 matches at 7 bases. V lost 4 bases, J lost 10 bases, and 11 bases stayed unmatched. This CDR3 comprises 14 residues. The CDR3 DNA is TGTGCCAGCAGTTCACAGGGGATCCGGACTTCGCAGTATTTT. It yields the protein CASSSQGIRTSQYF.

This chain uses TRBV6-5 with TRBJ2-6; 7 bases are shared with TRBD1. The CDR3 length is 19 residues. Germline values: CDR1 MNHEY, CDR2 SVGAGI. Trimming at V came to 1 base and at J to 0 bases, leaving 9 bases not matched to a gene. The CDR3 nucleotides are TGTGCCAGCAGTTACTGGCTGAGACAGGGTAGCTCTGGGGCCAACGTCCTGACTTTC. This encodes CASSYWLRQGSSGANVLTF.

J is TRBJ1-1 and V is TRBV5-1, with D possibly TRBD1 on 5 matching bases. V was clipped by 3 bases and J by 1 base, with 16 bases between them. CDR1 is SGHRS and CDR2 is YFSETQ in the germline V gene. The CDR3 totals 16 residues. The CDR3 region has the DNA TGCGCCAGCAGCTCGCTAGGGGTATCCCAGAACACTGAAGCTTTCTTT. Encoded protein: CASSSLGVSQNTEAFF.

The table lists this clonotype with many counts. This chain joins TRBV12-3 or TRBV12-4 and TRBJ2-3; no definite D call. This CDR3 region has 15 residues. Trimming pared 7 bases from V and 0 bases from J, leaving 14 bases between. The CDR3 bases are TGTGCCAGCAACCCGTGGTGGGTTAGCACAGATACGCAGTATTTT. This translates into CASNPWWVSTDTQYF.

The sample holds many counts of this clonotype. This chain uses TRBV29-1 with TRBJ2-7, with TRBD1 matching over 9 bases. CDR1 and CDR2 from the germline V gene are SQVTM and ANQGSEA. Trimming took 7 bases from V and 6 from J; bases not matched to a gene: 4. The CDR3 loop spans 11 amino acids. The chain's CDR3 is CSAADRGEQYF. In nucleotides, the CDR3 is TGCAGCGCTGCGGACAGGGGCGAGCAGTACTTC.

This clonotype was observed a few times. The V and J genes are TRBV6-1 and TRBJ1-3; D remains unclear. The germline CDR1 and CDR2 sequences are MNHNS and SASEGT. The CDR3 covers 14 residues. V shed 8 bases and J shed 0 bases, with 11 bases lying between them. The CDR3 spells CASGMESSGNTIYF. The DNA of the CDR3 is TGTGCCAGCGGTATGGAAAGCTCTGGAAACACCATATATTTT.

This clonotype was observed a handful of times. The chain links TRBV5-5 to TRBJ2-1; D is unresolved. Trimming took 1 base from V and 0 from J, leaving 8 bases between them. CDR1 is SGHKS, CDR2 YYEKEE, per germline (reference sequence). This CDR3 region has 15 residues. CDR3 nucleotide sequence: TGTGCCAGCAGCTTGTGGGTGGGCTCCTACAATGAGCAGTTCTTC. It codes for CASSLWVGSYNEQFF.

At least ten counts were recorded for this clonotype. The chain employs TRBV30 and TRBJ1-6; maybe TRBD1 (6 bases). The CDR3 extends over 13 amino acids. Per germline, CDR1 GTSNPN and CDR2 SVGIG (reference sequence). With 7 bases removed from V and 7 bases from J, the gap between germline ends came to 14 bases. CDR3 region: CAYGQYLNSPLHF. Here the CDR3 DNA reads TGTGCCTATGGACAGTACCTAAATTCACCCCTCCACTTT. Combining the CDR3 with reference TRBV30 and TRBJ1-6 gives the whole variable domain SQTIHQWPATLVQPVGSPLSLECTVEGTSNPNLYWYRQAAGRGLQLLFYSVGIGQISSEVPQNLSASRPQDRQFILSSKKLLLSDSGFYLCAYGQYLNSPLHFGNGTRLTVT.

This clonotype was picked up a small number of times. CDR3 nucleotide sequence: TGCAGTGCTAGAGATCCCATGGAGGGGAGCAATCAGCCCCAGCATTTT. It encodes CSARDPMEGSNQPQHF. The chain carries TRBV20-1 and TRBJ1-5; perhaps TRBD1 as D (5 bases). V was shortened by 0 bases and J by 1 base, with 13 bases between the two germline ends. Germline V CDR1 and CDR2: DFQATT, SNEGSKA (reference sequence). There are 16 residues in the CDR3.

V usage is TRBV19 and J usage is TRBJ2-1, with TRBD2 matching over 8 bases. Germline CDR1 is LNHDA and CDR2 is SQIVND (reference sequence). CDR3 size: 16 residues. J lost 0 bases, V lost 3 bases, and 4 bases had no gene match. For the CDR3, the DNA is TGTGCCAGTAGTATTCTTAGCGGGACCTCCTACAATGAGCAGTTCTTC. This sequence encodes CASSILSGTSYNEQFF.

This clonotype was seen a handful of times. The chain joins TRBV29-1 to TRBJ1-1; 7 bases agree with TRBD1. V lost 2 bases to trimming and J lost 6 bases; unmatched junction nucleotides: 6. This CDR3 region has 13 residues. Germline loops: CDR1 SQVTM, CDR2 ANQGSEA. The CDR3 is CSVERARGSEAFF. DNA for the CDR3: TGCAGCGTTGAACGGGCCAGGGGGTCTGAAGCTTTCTTT.

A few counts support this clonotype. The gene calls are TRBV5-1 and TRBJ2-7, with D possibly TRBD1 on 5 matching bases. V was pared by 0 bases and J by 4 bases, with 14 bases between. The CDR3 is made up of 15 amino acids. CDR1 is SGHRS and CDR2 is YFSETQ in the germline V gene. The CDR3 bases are TGCGCCAGCAGCTTGGGTGGGGCCACACTGTACGAGCAGTACTTC. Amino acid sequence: CASSLGGATLYEQYF. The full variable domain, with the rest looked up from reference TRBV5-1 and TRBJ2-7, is KAGVTQTPRYLIKTRGQQVTLSCSPISGHRSVSWYQQTPGQGLQFLFEYFSETQRNKGNFPGRFSGRQFSNSRSEMNVSTLELGDSALYLCASSLGGATLYEQYFGPGTRLTVT.

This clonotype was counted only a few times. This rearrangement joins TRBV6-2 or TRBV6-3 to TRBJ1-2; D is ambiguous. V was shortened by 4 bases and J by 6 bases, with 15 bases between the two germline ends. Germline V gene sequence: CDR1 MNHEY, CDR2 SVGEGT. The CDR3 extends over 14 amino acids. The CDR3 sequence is CASSWLPTGHGYTF. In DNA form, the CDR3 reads TGTGCCAGCAGTTGGCTCCCGACGGGCCATGGCTACACCTTC.

The CDR3 bases are TGTGCCAGCAGCCCCCTGGGTCGGACCAGCTCCTACGAGCAGTACTTC. It codes for CASSPLGRTSSYEQYF. This chain joins TRBV4-2 and TRBJ2-7; D not certain. Germline V gene lookup returns CDR1 LGHNA and CDR2 YNFKEQ. This CDR3 is built from 16 residues. The V gene lost 4 bases and the J gene lost 0 bases, with 16 bases spanning the gap.

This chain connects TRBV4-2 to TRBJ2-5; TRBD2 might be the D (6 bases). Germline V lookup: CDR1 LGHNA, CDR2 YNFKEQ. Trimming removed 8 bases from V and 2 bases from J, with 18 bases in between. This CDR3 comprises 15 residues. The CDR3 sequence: CASGFGGLMQETQYF. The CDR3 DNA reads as TGTGCCAGCGGGTTTGGAGGGTTAATGCAAGAGACCCAGTACTTC.

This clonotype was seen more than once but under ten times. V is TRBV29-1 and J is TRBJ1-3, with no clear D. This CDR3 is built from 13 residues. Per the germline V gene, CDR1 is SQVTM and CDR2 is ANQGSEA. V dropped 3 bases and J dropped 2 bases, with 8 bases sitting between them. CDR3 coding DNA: TGCAGCGTTGATTGGCGTACTGGAAACACCATATATTTT. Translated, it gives CSVDWRTGNTIYF.

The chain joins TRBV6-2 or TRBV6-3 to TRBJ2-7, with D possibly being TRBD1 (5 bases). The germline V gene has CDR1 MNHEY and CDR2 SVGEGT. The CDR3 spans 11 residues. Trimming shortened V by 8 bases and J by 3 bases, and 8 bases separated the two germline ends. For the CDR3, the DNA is TGTGCCAGCGGCAGGGACTACGAGCAGTACTTC. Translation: CASGRDYEQYF.

CDR3 residues: CATSDFRQPQHF. CDR3 nucleotide sequence: TGTGCCACCAGTGATTTTCGACAGCCCCAGCATTTT. The chain recombines TRBV24-1 with TRBJ1-5; D not resolved. Looked up from germline, CDR1 is KGHDR and CDR2 is SFDVKD. V was pared by 1 base and J by 7 bases, with 4 bases between. This CDR3 region has 12 residues.

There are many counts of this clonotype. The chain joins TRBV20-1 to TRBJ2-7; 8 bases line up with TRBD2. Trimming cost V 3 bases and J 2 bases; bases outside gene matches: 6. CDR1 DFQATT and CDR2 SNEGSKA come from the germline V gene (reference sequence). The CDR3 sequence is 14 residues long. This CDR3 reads CSASLGGGTYEQYF. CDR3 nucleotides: TGCAGTGCTAGTCTCGGGGGGGGCACCTACGAGCAGTACTTC.

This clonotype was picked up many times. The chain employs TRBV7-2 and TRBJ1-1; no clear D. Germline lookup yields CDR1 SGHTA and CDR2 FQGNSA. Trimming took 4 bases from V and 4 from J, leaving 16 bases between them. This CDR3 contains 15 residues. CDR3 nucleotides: TGTGCCAGCAGCTCGACTCCGGGTCTGATCACTGAAGCTTTCTTT. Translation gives CASSSTPGLITEAFF.

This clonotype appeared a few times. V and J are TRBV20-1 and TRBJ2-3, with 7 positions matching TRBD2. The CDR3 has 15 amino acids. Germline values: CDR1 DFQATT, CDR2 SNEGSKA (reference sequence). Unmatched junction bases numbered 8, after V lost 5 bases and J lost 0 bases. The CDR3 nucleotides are TGCAGTGCTGGGCTCGGGACTACTAGCACAGATACGCAGTATTTT. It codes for CSAGLGTTSTDTQYF.

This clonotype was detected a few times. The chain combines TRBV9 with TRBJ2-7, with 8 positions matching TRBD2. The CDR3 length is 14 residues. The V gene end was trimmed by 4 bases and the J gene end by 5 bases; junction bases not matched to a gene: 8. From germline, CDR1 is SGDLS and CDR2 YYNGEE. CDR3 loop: CASSLGGVLNEQYF. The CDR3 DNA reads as TGTGCCAGCAGCCTCGGGGGGGTATTGAACGAGCAGTACTTC. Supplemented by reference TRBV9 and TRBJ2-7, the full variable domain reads DSGVTQTPKHLITATGQRVTLRCSPRSGDLSVYWYQQSLDQGLQFLIQYYNGEERAKGNILERFSAQQFPDLHSELNLSSLELGDSALYFCASSLGGVLNEQYFGPGTRLTVT.

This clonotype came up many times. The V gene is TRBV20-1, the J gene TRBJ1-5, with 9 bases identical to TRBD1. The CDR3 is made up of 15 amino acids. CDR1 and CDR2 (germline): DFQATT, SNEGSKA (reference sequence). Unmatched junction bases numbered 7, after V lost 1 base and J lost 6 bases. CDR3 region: CSARGGQGDGQPQHF. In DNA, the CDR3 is TGCAGTGCTAGAGGGGGACAGGGTGATGGTCAGCCCCAGCATTTT.